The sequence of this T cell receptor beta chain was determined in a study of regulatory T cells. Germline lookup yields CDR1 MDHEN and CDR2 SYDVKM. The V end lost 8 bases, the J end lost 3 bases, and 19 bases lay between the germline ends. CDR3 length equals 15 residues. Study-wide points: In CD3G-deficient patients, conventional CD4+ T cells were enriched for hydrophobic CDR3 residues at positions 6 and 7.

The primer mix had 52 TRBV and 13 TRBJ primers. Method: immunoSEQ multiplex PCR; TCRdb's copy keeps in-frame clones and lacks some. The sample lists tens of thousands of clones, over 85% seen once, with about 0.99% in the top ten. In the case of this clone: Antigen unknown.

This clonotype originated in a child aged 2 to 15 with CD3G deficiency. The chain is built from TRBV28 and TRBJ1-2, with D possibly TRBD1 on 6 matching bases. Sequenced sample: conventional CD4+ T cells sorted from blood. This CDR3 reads CASGEAGGKDYGYTF. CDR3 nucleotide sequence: TGTGCCAGCGGGGAAGCGGGGGGCAAGGACTATGGCTACACCTTC.